The 21 T cell receptor beta chains presented below share a single source sample, sequenced in a study of memory CD4+ T cells and cytomegalovirus serostatus. Single viable CD3+CD4+CD8-CD45RO+ cells were sorted as the memory CD4+ T cells. Measured with immunoSEQ multiplex PCR; TCRdb has only the in-frame clones, and not every one. The sample lists under 50,000 clones; 79% were seen once. The sequenced sample was memory CD4+ T cells from blood. Receptors were obtained from an adult in good health and CMV-seropositive.

This clone was seen a single time. The chain is built from TRBV7-3 and TRBJ2-3; D may be TRBD1 or TRBD2 (7 bases each). Deletions cut 5 bases from V and 6 bases from J, with 15 bases between. There are 14 residues in the CDR3. CDR1 is SGHTA and CDR2 is FQGTGA in the germline V gene. The CDR3 sequence is CASSQGGRRDTQYF. The CDR3 DNA reads as TGTGCCAGCAGCCAGGGGGGGAGAAGGGATACGCAGTATTTT.

The chain is built from TRBV2 and TRBJ1-6; D is uncertain. This CDR3 is 13 amino acids long. V was pared by 3 bases and J by 6 bases, with 6 bases between. Germline V lookup: CDR1 SNHLY, CDR2 FYNNEI. The CDR3 nucleotides are TGTGCCAGCAGTGAGGGTTTTAATTCACCCCTCCACTTT. Its protein is CASSEGFNSPLHF.

The CDR3 is CAWSQGAKETQYF. CDR3 coding DNA: TGTGCCTGGAGCCAGGGGGCGAAGGAGACCCAGTACTTC. The chain has TRBV30 and TRBJ2-5; 8 bases fit TRBD1. CDR3 length: 13 amino acids. Per germline, CDR1 GTSNPN and CDR2 SVGIG (reference sequence). J was trimmed by 5 bases and V by 3 bases; bases with no gene match: 5.

This clone was found a few times. The V gene is TRBV28, the J gene TRBJ1-5, with a weak D call TRBD1 (5 bases). CDR3 length equals 15 residues. Trimming shortened V by 5 bases and J by 6 bases, and 17 bases separated the two germline ends. Looked up from germline, CDR1 is MDHEN and CDR2 is SYDVKM. For the CDR3, the DNA is TGTGCCAGCAGTGATCCGGGGGGAATGGGTCAGCCCCAGCATTTT. Amino acids: CASSDPGGMGQPQHF.

J is TRBJ2-3 and V is TRBV9, with 13 bases fitting TRBD2. The length of the CDR3 is 16 residues. The V segment lost 0 bases and the J segment 5 bases; nucleotides outside the gene matches: 3. Germline V gene lookup returns CDR1 SGDLS and CDR2 YYNGEE. The chain's CDR3 is CASSVGLAGGKDTQYF. The DNA for the CDR3 is TGTGCCAGCAGCGTAGGACTAGCGGGGGGAAAAGATACGCAGTATTTT.

V and J are TRBV2 and TRBJ1-1; D uncertain. This CDR3 contains 14 residues. CDR1 is SNHLY, CDR2 FYNNEI, per germline. V lost 7 bases to trimming and J lost 2 bases, with 14 bases between them. The CDR3 loop reads CASTALTGNTEAFF. In DNA form, the CDR3 reads TGTGCCAGCACTGCGCTGACGGGTAACACTGAAGCTTTCTTT.

The chain links TRBV27 to TRBJ1-2, with D hard to call. With 0 bases removed from V and 3 bases from J, the gap between germline ends came to 5 bases. The V gene's germline CDR1 is MNHEY and CDR2 SMNVEV (reference sequence). There are 13 residues in the CDR3. The CDR3 sequence: CASSLSSYYGYTF. The CDR3 DNA follows: TGTGCCAGCAGTTTATCCAGTTACTATGGCTACACCTTC.

The genes are TRBV7-3 and TRBJ2-3; TRBD2 aligns across 11 bases. V trimming: 0 bases; J trimming: 1 base; junction bases outside the gene matches: 3. The CDR3 runs 17 residues. Germline CDR1 and CDR2: SGHTA and FQGTGA. For the CDR3, the DNA is TGTGCCAGCAGCTTAACATATAGCGGGAGGGGCACAGATACGCAGTATTTT. Translation gives CASSLTYSGRGTDTQYF.

The chain carries TRBV19 and TRBJ1-2; D is undetermined. V lost 3 bases and J 7 bases, leaving 9 bases between the germline ends. CDR1 and CDR2 (germline): LNHDA, SQIVND (reference sequence). The CDR3 has 12 amino acids. The chain's CDR3 is CASSMTDRGYTF. DNA for the CDR3: TGTGCCAGTAGTATGACGGACCGTGGCTACACCTTC.

This chain joins TRBV2 and TRBJ2-7, with a tentative D call TRBD1 (6 bases). CDR1 and CDR2 (germline): SNHLY, FYNNEI. Trimming cost V 5 bases and J 12 bases, with 20 bases left between them. This CDR3 is built from 13 residues. The CDR3 DNA reads as TGTGCCAGCAGTCCTGAACCACAGGGCCATCGGTACTTC. This gives the protein CASSPEPQGHRYF.

This clone was seen more than once but under ten times. For the CDR3, the DNA is TGTGCCAGTAGTATTACCCTTCCGGGACTAGCGGGAGGGAGCAGCTCCTACAATGAGCAGTTCTTC. It yields the protein CASSITLPGLAGGSSSYNEQFF. The rearrangement links TRBV19 to TRBJ2-1, with 16 bases lining up with TRBD2. The CDR3 length is 22 residues. Germline V gives CDR1 LNHDA, CDR2 SQIVND (reference sequence). J was trimmed by 0 bases and V by 3 bases; bases with no gene match: 14. Filled out from reference TRBV19 and TRBJ2-1, the complete variable domain reads DGGITQSPKYLFRKEGQNVTLSCEQNLNHDAMYWYRQDPGQGLRLIYYSQIVNDFQKGDIAEGYSVSREKKESFPLTVTSAQKNPTAFYLCASSITLPGLAGGSSSYNEQFFGPGTRLTVL.

This chain links TRBV7-2 with TRBJ2-3, with 13 bases identical to TRBD2. V was pared by 5 bases and J by 6 bases, with 8 bases of the junction left unmatched. The CDR3 consists of 16 residues. Germline V lookup: CDR1 SGHTA, CDR2 FQGNSA. CDR3: CASSQLAGGPRDTQYF. The CDR3 DNA follows: TGTGCCAGCAGCCAACTAGCGGGAGGGCCTCGGGATACGCAGTATTTT.

The CDR3: CASSPRLAGTNEQFF. CDR3 in DNA: TGTGCCAGCAGTCCCCGACTAGCGGGCACCAATGAGCAGTTCTTC. The chain uses TRBV28 and TRBJ2-1; TRBD2 aligns across 10 bases. The CDR3 totals 15 residues. Germline V gene lookup returns CDR1 MDHEN and CDR2 SYDVKM. With 5 bases clipped from V and 6 bases from J, the junction kept 7 bases outside the gene matches.

The chain has TRBV6-5 and TRBJ2-7; 9 nucleotides agree with TRBD2. Losses at the gene ends were 0 bases for V and 3 bases for J; bases not matched to a gene: 3. The CDR3 has 15 residues. Germline CDR1 is MNHEY and CDR2 is SVGAGI. The CDR3 bases are TGTGCCAGCAGTTACTCGACTAGCGGAAACTACGAGCAGTACTTC. This gives the protein CASSYSTSGNYEQYF.

V gene TRBV9 combines with J gene TRBJ2-2, with TRBD2 identical over 12 bases. The CDR3 sequence is 15 residues long. The V gene end was trimmed by 4 bases and the J gene end by 7 bases; junction bases not matched to a gene: 5. Germline CDR1 SGDLS, CDR2 YYNGEE. The DNA of the CDR3 is TGTGCCAGCAGCCCCGCTAGCGGGAGGGTCGGGGAGCTGTTTTTT. It is translated as CASSPASGRVGELFF. The whole variable domain, filled in from reference TRBV9 and TRBJ2-2, reads DSGVTQTPKHLITATGQRVTLRCSPRSGDLSVYWYQQSLDQGLQFLIQYYNGEERAKGNILERFSAQQFPDLHSELNLSSLELGDSALYFCASSPASGRVGELFFGEGSRLTVL.

The CDR3 DNA is TGCGCCAGCAGAGCAGGGATGAACTATGGCTACACCTTC. It codes for CASRAGMNYGYTF. The genes are TRBV5-1 and TRBJ1-2, with TRBD1 as a possible D gene (5 bases). The CDR3 consists of 13 residues. The germline V gene has CDR1 SGHRS and CDR2 YFSETQ. V lost 5 bases to trimming and J lost 2 bases, with 10 bases between them.

The chain is built from TRBV15 and TRBJ2-7; D gene uncertain. From germline, CDR1 is LNHNV and CDR2 YYDKDF (reference sequence). This CDR3 has 13 residues. Deletions cut 1 base from V and 2 bases from J, with 6 bases between. The CDR3 DNA reads as TGTGCCACCAGCAGAGGACGGCCCTACGAGCAGTACTTC. Its translation: CATSRGRPYEQYF.

The rearrangement links TRBV28 to TRBJ1-1, with 7 bases identical to TRBD1. This CDR3 has 16 residues. V trimming: 3 bases; J trimming: 8 bases; junction bases outside the gene matches: 15. The V gene's germline CDR1 is MDHEN and CDR2 SYDVKM. The CDR3 reads CASSLTGFRVGREAFF. CDR3 DNA: TGTGCCAGCAGTTTGACAGGGTTTCGAGTCGGGCGGGAAGCTTTCTTT.

The V gene is TRBV6-6, the J gene TRBJ2-1, with 8 bases that match TRBD1. The CDR3 sequence is 15 residues long. V gave up 2 bases and J gave up 7 bases; unmatched junction bases: 7. Germline values: CDR1 MNHNY, CDR2 SVGAGI (reference sequence). The CDR3 DNA reads TGTGCCAGCAGTTACGGCCAGGGGGCAGGGAATGAGCAGTTCTTC. Its protein is CASSYGQGAGNEQFF.

This chain uses TRBV7-8 with TRBJ1-4; 7 nucleotides line up with TRBD1. CDR1 is SGHVS and CDR2 is FQNEAQ in the germline V gene. J was trimmed by 5 bases and V by 2 bases; bases with no gene match: 2. The CDR3 covers 14 residues. The CDR3 here is CASSLTGENEKLFF. DNA of the CDR3: TGTGCCAGCAGCTTAACAGGGGAAAATGAAAAACTGTTTTTT.

V is TRBV7-2 and J is TRBJ1-4; a possible D gene is TRBD1 (5 bases). V lost 2 bases and J 4 bases, leaving 17 bases between the germline ends. Germline loops: CDR1 SGHTA, CDR2 FQGNSA. The length of the CDR3 is 17 residues. Written as DNA, the CDR3 is TGTGCCAGCAGCTTATTGCTACAGGCCTCTTATAATGAAAAACTGTTTTTT. Translating gives CASSLLLQASYNEKLFF.